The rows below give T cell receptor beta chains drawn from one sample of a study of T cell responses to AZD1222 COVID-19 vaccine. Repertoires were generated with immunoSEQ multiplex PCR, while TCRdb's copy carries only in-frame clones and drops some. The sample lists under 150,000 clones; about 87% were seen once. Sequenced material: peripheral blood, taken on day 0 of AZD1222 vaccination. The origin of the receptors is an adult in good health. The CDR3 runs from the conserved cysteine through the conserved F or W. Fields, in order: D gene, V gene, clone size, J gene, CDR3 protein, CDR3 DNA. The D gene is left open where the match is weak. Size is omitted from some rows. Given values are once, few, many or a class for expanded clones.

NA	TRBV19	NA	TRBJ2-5	CASSALQGGETQYF	TGTGCCAGTAGTGCACTACAGGGAGGAGAGACCCAGTACTTC
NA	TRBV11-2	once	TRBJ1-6	CASSLEGRGSLHF	TGTGCCAGCAGCTTAGAGGGGCGGGGATCCCTCCACTTT
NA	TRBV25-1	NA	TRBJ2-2	CASSELGATGELFF	TGTGCCAGCAGTGAATTGGGGGCCACCGGGGAGCTGTTTTTT
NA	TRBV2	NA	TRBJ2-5	CASTAGMRETQYF	TGTGCCAGCACCGCCGGGATGAGGGAGACCCAGTACTTC
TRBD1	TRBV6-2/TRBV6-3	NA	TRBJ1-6	CASSPRGQGGSPLHF	TGTGCCAGCAGTCCCAGAGGACAGGGCGGTTCACCCCTCCACTTT
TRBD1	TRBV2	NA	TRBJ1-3	CASSLEGGERNTIYF	TGTGCCAGCAGCCTTGAAGGGGGCGAGAGGAACACCATATATTTT
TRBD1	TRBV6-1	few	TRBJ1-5	CASSEWGQGDQPQHF	TGTGCCAGCAGTGAATGGGGACAGGGTGATCAGCCCCAGCATTTT
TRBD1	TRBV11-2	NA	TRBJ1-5	CASSWGDSQNQPQHF	TGTGCCAGCAGCTGGGGGGACAGTCAAAATCAGCCCCAGCATTTT
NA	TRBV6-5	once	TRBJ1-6	CASGGLINSPLHF	TGTGCCAGCGGAGGACTGATTAATTCACCCCTCCACTTT
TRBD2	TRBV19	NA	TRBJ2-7	CASSRTSGNNEQYF	TGTGCCAGTAGTAGGACTAGCGGGAACAACGAGCAGTACTTC
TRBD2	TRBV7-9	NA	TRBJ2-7	CASSSLSGAGDEQYF	TGTGCCAGCAGCTCTCTTTCGGGAGCGGGGGACGAGCAGTACTTC
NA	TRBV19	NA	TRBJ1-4	CASSPGQLRGEKLFF	TGTGCCAGTTCACCCGGTCAATTACGGGGTGAAAAACTGTTTTTT
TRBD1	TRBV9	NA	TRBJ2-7	CASSPDRDEQYF	TGTGCCAGCAGCCCAGACAGGGACGAGCAGTACTTC
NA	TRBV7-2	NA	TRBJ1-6	CASSFSPLVSPLHF	TGTGCCAGCAGCTTTAGCCCCCTGGTTTCACCCCTCCACTTT
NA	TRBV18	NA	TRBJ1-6	CASSPRHPYNSPLHF	TGTGCCAGCTCACCGCGACACCCCTATAATTCACCCCTCCACTTT
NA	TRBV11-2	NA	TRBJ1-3	CASSTPRGAVDGNTIYF	TGTGCCAGCAGCACCCCGCGGGGGGCGGTGGATGGAAACACCATATATTTT
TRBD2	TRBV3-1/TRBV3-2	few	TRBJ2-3	CASSPLAGDRADTQYF	TGTGCCAGCAGCCCTCTAGCGGGAGATAGGGCAGATACGCAGTATTTT
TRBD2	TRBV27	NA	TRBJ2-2	CASSLGGGAGELFF	TGTGCCAGCAGTTTAGGCGGGGGGGCCGGGGAGCTGTTTTTT
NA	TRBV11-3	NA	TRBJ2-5	CASSPYGGGRETQYF	TGTGCCAGCAGCCCCTATGGGGGGGGCCGGGAGACCCAGTACTTC
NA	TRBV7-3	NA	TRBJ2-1	CASSPQSYNEQFF	TGTGCCAGCAGCCCCCAGAGCTACAATGAGCAGTTCTTC
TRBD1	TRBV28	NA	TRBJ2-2	CASRHRGNTGELFF	TGTGCCAGCCGGCACAGGGGAAACACCGGGGAGCTGTTTTTT
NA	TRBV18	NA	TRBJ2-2	CASSSLSSGPHTGELFF	TGTGCCAGCTCATCGTTAAGCTCGGGACCGCACACCGGGGAGCTGTTTTTT
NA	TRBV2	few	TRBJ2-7	CASAGQSYEQYF	TGTGCCAGCGCGGGACAGTCCTACGAGCAGTACTTC
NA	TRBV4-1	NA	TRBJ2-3	CASSQESLNTDTQYF	TGCGCCAGCAGCCAAGAGTCCTTGAACACAGATACGCAGTATTTT
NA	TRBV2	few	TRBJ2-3	CASSALQSTDTQYF	TGTGCCAGCAGTGCGCTCCAAAGCACAGATACGCAGTATTTT
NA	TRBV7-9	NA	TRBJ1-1	CASSLAAGNTEAFF	TGTGCCAGCAGCTTGGCGGCGGGGAACACTGAAGCTTTCTTT
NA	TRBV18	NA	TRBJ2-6	CASSIRDGSGANVLTF	TGTGCCAGCTCAATACGGGACGGCTCTGGGGCCAACGTCCTGACTTTC
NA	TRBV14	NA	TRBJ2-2	CASSLQRDTGELFF	TGTGCCAGCAGTTTACAGAGAGACACCGGGGAGCTGTTTTTT
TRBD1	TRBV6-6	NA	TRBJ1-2	CASSYGDRGQNYGYTF	TGTGCCAGCAGTTACGGAGACAGGGGCCAGAACTATGGCTACACCTTC
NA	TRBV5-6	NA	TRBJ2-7	CASSLTGALGSEQYF	TGTGCCAGCAGCTTAACCGGGGCCCTAGGGAGCGAGCAGTACTTC
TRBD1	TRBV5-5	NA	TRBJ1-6	CASSRRLTGGGSPLHF	TGTGCCAGCAGCAGGAGGTTAACAGGGGGCGGTTCACCCCTCCACTTT
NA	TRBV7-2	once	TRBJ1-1	CASSLGAGLMNTEAFF	TGTGCCAGCAGCTTAGGGGCGGGACTAATGAACACTGAAGCTTTCTTT
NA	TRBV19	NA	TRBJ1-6	CASSIDQVLDSPLHF	TGTGCCAGTAGTATAGATCAGGTGCTGGATTCACCCCTCCACTTT
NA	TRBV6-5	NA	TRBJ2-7	CASRSVGSFYEQYF	TGTGCCAGCAGGTCTGTCGGCTCCTTCTACGAGCAGTACTTC
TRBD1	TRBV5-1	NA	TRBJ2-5	CASSLGQGSYETQYF	TGCGCCAGCAGCTTGGGACAGGGGTCATATGAGACCCAGTACTTC
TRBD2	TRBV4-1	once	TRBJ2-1	CASSQVWTSGYNEQFF	TGCGCCAGCAGCCAAGTATGGACTAGCGGCTACAATGAGCAGTTCTTC
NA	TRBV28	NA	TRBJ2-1	CASSLPGPYNEQFF	TGTGCCAGCAGTTTACCTGGCCCCTACAATGAGCAGTTCTTC
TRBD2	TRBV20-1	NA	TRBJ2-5	CKLADQETQYF	TGCAAACTAGCGGACCAAGAGACCCAGTACTTC
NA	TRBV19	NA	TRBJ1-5	CASSKRQGNQPQHF	TGTGCCAGTAGTAAACGACAGGGCAATCAGCCCCAGCATTTT
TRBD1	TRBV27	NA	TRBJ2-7	CASRPSPTGRYEQYF	TGTGCCAGCAGACCCTCCCCGACAGGGCGTTACGAGCAGTACTTC
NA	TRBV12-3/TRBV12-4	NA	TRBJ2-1	CASRDHNEQFF	TGTGCCAGCAGGGATCACAATGAGCAGTTCTTC
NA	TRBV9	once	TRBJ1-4	CASSVTSSATNEKLFF	TGTGCCAGCAGCGTTACTTCAAGCGCAACTAATGAAAAACTGTTTTTT
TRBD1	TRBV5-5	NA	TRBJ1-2	CASSLVLAGGNYGYTF	TGTGCCAGCAGCTTGGTGTTGGCAGGGGGTAACTATGGCTACACCTTC
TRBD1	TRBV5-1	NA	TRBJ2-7	CASSIGTGRAVYEQYF	TGCGCCAGCAGCATCGGGACAGGGAGGGCCGTCTACGAGCAGTACTTC
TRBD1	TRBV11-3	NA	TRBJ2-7	CASSTRGTGDYEQYF	TGTGCCAGCAGCACCCGGGGGACAGGGGACTACGAGCAGTACTTC
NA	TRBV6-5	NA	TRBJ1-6	CASSYGTRTNSPLHF	TGTGCCAGCAGTTACGGGACAAGGACTAATTCACCCCTCCACTTT
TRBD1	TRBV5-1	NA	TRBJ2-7	CASSVSGTGLTGQYF	TGCGCCAGCAGCGTATCCGGGACAGGGCTTACGGGGCAGTACTTC
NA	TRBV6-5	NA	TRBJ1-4	CASRRDSSGKLFF	TGTGCCAGCAGAAGGGACTCTAGTGGAAAACTGTTTTTT
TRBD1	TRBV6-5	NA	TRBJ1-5	CASLYRGSNQPQHF	TGTGCCAGCTTGTACAGGGGGAGCAATCAGCCCCAGCATTTT
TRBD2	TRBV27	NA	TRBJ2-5	CASSYEPAGGKETQYF	TGTGCCAGCAGTTACGAACCAGCGGGGGGGAAAGAGACCCAGTACTTC
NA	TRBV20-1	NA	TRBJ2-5	CSASSRKETQYF	TGCAGTGCTAGTAGCAGGAAAGAGACCCAGTACTTC
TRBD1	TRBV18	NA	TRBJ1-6	CASSPTGRDSPLHF	TGTGCCAGCTCACCGACAGGGAGGGATTCACCCCTCCACTTT
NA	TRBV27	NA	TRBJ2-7	CASSLSTGFEQYF	TGTGCCAGCAGTTTATCGACCGGGTTTGAGCAGTACTTC
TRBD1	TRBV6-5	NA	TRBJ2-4	CASSRWTGENIQYF	TGTGCCAGCAGTAGATGGACAGGGGAAAACATTCAGTACTTC
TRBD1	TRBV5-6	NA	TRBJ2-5	CASSWGQGVVTQYF	TGTGCCAGCAGCTGGGGACAGGGGGTGGTGACCCAGTACTTC
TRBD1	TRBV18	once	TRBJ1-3	CASSPLGTGGLSGNTIYF	TGTGCCAGCTCACCACTAGGGACAGGGGGCCTCTCTGGAAACACCATATATTTT
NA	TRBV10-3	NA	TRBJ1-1	CAISEQSTEAFF	TGTGCCATCAGTGAACAGAGCACTGAAGCTTTCTTT